These T cell receptor beta chains were read from a single sample in a study of human versus mouse CDR3 diversity and MHC coevolution. Clones were read by immunoSEQ multiplex PCR, and TCRdb kept only the in-frame ones, dropping some. The table lists some 80,000 clones, roughly 90% of them singletons. Material: naive CD4+ T cells from blood. These receptors originate from a person aged 25 to 75 in good health. The CDR3 runs from the conserved cysteine through the conserved F or W. The D gene is left open where the match is weak. Only some rows state a clone size, as once, few, many or a class for expanded clones.

D gene	V gene	J gene	clone size	CDR3 DNA	CDR3 protein
TRBD2	TRBV18	TRBJ2-5	-	TGTGCCAGCTCACGGTCACTAGCGGGAGAGGAGACCCAGTACTTC	CASSRSLAGEETQYF
-	TRBV7-3	TRBJ2-3	-	TGTGCCAGCAGCTTATCGGGTTTTTACACAGATACGCAGTATTTT	CASSLSGFYTDTQYF
-	TRBV6-5	TRBJ2-7	-	TGTGCCAGCAGTTACGGGGGCATGGGCTCCTACGAGCAGTACTTC	CASSYGGMGSYEQYF
TRBD1	TRBV18	TRBJ2-7	-	TGTGCCAGCTCACCTGGGACAGGGGGCGTGTACGAGCAGTACTTC	CASSPGTGGVYEQYF
TRBD1	TRBV5-6	TRBJ2-5	-	TGTGCCAGCAGCCGGACAGGGGTGGGCCAAGAGACCCAGTACTTC	CASSRTGVGQETQYF
TRBD2	TRBV25-1	TRBJ2-1	-	TGTGCCAGCAGTGAATCGGTTGTGGGAGGGCCACGTGAGCAGTTCTTC	CASSESVVGGPREQFF
TRBD1	TRBV6-6	TRBJ1-5	-	TGTGCCGGAGGACAGGACAGGAATCAGCCCCAGCATTTT	CAGGQDRNQPQHF
TRBD1	TRBV4-2	TRBJ1-1	-	TGTGCCAGCAGCCGCCGCCAGACCGGACAGGGCGACACTGAAGCTTTCTTT	CASSRRQTGQGDTEAFF
-	TRBV28	TRBJ2-7	-	TGTGCCAGCAGCGGCAGGGACAACTCCTACGAGCAGTACTTC	CASSGRDNSYEQYF
-	TRBV7-9	TRBJ2-3	-	TGTGCCAGCAGCTCCCTAACAGATACGCAGTATTTT	CASSSLTDTQYF
-	TRBV7-9	TRBJ2-5	once	TGTGCCAGCAGCTTATCCCGACTAAACCAAGAGACCCAGTACTTC	CASSLSRLNQETQYF
TRBD1	TRBV5-4	TRBJ2-1	-	TGTGCCAGCAGCTTGGGGGACAGGTACAATGAGCAGTTCTTC	CASSLGDRYNEQFF
TRBD1	TRBV18	TRBJ1-6	-	TGTGCCAGCTCACCAGGGACAGGGGATGGCTCACCCCTCCACTTT	CASSPGTGDGSPLHF
-	TRBV6-1	TRBJ1-2	-	TGTGCCAGCAGTTCCACAGGAGACTATGGCTACACCTTC	CASSSTGDYGYTF
-	TRBV6-6	TRBJ2-3	-	TGTGCCAGCACGATCGACTCGACAGATACGCAGTATTTT	CASTIDSTDTQYF
-	TRBV5-4	TRBJ2-1	-	TGTGCCAGCAGGGGGGGACGGGTTGAGGCTAAGGGTTACAATGAGCAGTTCTTC	CASRGGRVEAKGYNEQFF
TRBD1	TRBV19	TRBJ1-5	-	TGTGCCAGTAGTATCCGGACAGGTTGGAATCAGCCCCAGCATTTT	CASSIRTGWNQPQHF
-	TRBV29-1	TRBJ2-1	-	TGCAGCGTTGTAAGTCAGGGTCTTTTAAAGAAGTCCTACAATGAGCAGTTCTTC	CSVVSQGLLKKSYNEQFF
-	TRBV9	TRBJ1-2	-	TGTGCCAGCAGCGTAGGGGGCAACTATGGCTACACCTTC	CASSVGGNYGYTF
-	TRBV12-5	TRBJ1-1	-	TGTGCTAGTGGTCAGGACGGGACATCGAACACTGAAGCTTTCTTT	CASGQDGTSNTEAFF
TRBD1	TRBV6-5	TRBJ1-2	few	TGTGCCAGCAGTCCGGGACAGGCCTATGGCTACACCTTC	CASSPGQAYGYTF
-	TRBV4-1	TRBJ2-1	-	TGCGCCAGCAGCCAACCTAACGACAGGTACAATGAGCAGTTCTTC	CASSQPNDRYNEQFF
TRBD2	TRBV5-4	TRBJ2-7	-	TGTGCCAGCAGCGGAGGACTAGCGGGAGTCTACGAGCAGTACTTC	CASSGGLAGVYEQYF
TRBD1	TRBV30	TRBJ1-5	-	TGTGCCTGGAGTGTACGGGACAGGTTCAATCAGCCCCAGCATTTT	CAWSVRDRFNQPQHF
-	TRBV5-1	TRBJ2-3	-	TGCGCCAGCAGAGGACTCGGCACAGATACGCAGTATTTT	CASRGLGTDTQYF
-	TRBV18	TRBJ1-1	-	TGTGCCAGCTCACGTCAGGGGCTAGGAGGCACTGAAGCTTTCTTT	CASSRQGLGGTEAFF
TRBD1	TRBV18	TRBJ2-7	-	TGTGCCAGCTCACCCGGGACAGTCTACGAGCAGTACTTC	CASSPGTVYEQYF
TRBD1	TRBV2	TRBJ1-2	once	TGTGCCAGCAGGCCGGGACAGGGGAACTATGGCTACACCTTC	CASRPGQGNYGYTF
-	TRBV30	TRBJ1-1	-	TGTGCCTGGAGGAGCACTGAAGCTTTCTTT	CAWRSTEAFF
-	TRBV19	TRBJ1-5	-	TGTGCCGGCGGGGATAGCAATCAGCCCCAGCATTTT	CAGGDSNQPQHF
-	TRBV5-1	TRBJ1-1	-	TGCGCCAGCAGCTTGGGTGAGACACAGATGAACACTGAAGCTTTCTTT	CASSLGETQMNTEAFF
-	TRBV4-1	TRBJ1-3	-	TGCGCCAGCAGCCCTGGACAGTACTCTGGAAACACCATATATTTT	CASSPGQYSGNTIYF
-	TRBV29-1	TRBJ2-7	-	TGCAGCGTTGTAATCCAGCGGGCTTCCTACGAGCAGTACTTC	CSVVIQRASYEQYF
-	TRBV18	TRBJ2-3	-	TGTGCCAGCTCCGAGGCAGGGGTGACAGATACGCAGTATTTT	CASSEAGVTDTQYF
-	TRBV10-2	TRBJ2-5	-	TGCGCCACCAGAAAGCCGGAAGAGACCCAGTACTTC	CATRKPEETQYF
-	TRBV28	TRBJ1-5	-	TGTGCCAGCAGTTTGGGGGGAGTTCGCAATCAGCCCCAGCATTTT	CASSLGGVRNQPQHF
-	TRBV7-9	TRBJ2-3	-	TGTGCCAGCAGCTTAGACTCTGATACGCAGTATTTT	CASSLDSDTQYF
-	TRBV10-3	TRBJ1-2	-	TGTGCCATCAGTGAGTCGCAGGGGCGCGTTGGCTACACCTTC	CAISESQGRVGYTF
-	TRBV7-6	TRBJ2-3	-	TGTGCCAGCAGCTTAGTACGGCCAGGCACTAGCACAGATACGCAGTATTTT	CASSLVRPGTSTDTQYF
-	TRBV30	TRBJ1-3	-	TGTGCCTGGAGCCGGGATTCCTACACCATATATTTT	CAWSRDSYTIYF
-	TRBV28	TRBJ2-7	-	TGTGCCAGCAGTTTATCCGCCCTCAGGTTTACCTCCTACGAGCAGTACTTC	CASSLSALRFTSYEQYF
-	TRBV5-6	TRBJ2-7	once	TGTGCCAGCAGCCTTGGACACCCAACCTACGAGCAGTACTTC	CASSLGHPTYEQYF
-	TRBV2	TRBJ2-3	-	TGTGCCAGCAGTCAAAGGACTACAGGCACAGATACGCAGTATTTT	CASSQRTTGTDTQYF
-	TRBV18	TRBJ2-7	-	TGTGCCAGCTCACTATCCTACGAGCAGTACTTC	CASSLSYEQYF
TRBD2	TRBV6-5	TRBJ2-4	-	TGTGCCAGCAGAAGCCCCGGGGGGTTCCGGATTCAGTACTTC	CASRSPGGFRIQYF
-	TRBV7-7	TRBJ2-1	-	TGTGCCAGCAGCCCGTTAGAGTTCTTC	CASSPLEFF
TRBD1	TRBV9	TRBJ1-1	-	TGTGCCAGCAGCGGTACAGGGGTGAACACTGAAGCTTTCTTT	CASSGTGVNTEAFF
-	TRBV5-3	TRBJ1-1	-	TGTGCCAGAAGCTTCCCAAGCAACACTGAAGCTTTCTTT	CARSFPSNTEAFF
-	TRBV18	TRBJ1-5	-	TGTGCCAGCACGGCGGGCGTTAATCAGCCCCAGCATTTT	CASTAGVNQPQHF
-	TRBV19	TRBJ1-6	once	TGTGCCAGTCGCTCTCTTTTAGGGGGGGAGAATTCACCCCTCCACTTT	CASRSLLGGENSPLHF